This TCR beta chain was obtained from a study of vaccination and CD4 T cells after COVID-19. Treatment described: roughly 10-day PBMC culture with coronavirus spike peptide pools or control peptides (ViraFEST assay). CD4+ T lymphocytes from the unexposed donor were collected before the COVID-19 pandemic (2011-2018). V was clipped by 4 bases and J by 1 base; unmatched bases: 4. CDR1 MNHNS and CDR2 SASEGT come from the germline V gene. The CDR3 loop spans 14 amino acids. On this clonotype itself: Its matching antigen is unknown.

An Oncomine TCR Beta short-read assay was used to sequence the DNA from cultured CD4+ T cells. The authors extracted genomic DNA from cultured CD4+ T cells. TCRdb re-called the PCR reads through MiXCR, storing one row per CDR3 protein. The sample contains 5,500 to 7,000 distinct CDR3 sequences, about 30% of which appear only once. The chain carries TRBV6-1 and TRBJ2-7; 7 bases are a match to TRBD1. The sample was CD4+ T cells from blood, cultured in vitro. The receptor's source is a human donor in good health. The CDR3 DNA follows: TGTGCCAGCAGTGTCCGGGACAGATCCTACGAGCAGTACTTC. Its translation: CASSVRDRSYEQYF.